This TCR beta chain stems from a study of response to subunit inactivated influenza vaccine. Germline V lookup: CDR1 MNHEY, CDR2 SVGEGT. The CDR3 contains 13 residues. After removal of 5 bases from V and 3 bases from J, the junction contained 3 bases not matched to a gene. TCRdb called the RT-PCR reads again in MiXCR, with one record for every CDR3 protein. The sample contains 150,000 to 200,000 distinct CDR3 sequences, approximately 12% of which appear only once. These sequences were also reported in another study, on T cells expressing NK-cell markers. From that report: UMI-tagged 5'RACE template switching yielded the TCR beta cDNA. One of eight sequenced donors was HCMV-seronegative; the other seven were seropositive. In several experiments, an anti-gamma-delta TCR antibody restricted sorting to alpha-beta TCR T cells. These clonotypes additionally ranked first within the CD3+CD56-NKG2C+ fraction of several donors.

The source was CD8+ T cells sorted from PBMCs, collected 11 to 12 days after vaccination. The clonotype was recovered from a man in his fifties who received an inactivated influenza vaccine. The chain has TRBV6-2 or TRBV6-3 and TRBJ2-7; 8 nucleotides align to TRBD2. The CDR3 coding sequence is TGTGCCAGCAGTGAGACTAGCGTCTACGAGCAGTACTTC. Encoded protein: CASSETSVYEQYF.